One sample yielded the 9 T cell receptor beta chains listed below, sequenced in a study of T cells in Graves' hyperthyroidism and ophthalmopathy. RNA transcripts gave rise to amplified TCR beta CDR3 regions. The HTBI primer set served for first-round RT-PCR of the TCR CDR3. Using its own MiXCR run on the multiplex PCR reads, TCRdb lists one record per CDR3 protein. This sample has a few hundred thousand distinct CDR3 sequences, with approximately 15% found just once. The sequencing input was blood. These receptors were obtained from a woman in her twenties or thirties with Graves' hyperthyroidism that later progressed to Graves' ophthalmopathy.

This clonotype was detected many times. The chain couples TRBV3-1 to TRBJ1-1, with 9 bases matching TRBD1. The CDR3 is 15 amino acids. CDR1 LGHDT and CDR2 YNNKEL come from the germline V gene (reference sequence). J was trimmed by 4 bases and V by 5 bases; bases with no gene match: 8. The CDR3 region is CASSWTGVWTTEAFF. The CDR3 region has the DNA TGTGCCAGCAGCTGGACAGGGGTTTGGACCACTGAAGCTTTCTTT.

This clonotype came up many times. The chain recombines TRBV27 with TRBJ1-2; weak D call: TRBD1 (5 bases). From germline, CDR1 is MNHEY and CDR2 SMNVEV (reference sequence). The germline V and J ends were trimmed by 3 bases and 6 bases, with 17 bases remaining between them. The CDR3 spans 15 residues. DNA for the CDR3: TGTGCCAGCAGTTTTCGTGGGCGGGGCACCGATGGCTACACCTTC. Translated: CASSFRGRGTDGYTF.

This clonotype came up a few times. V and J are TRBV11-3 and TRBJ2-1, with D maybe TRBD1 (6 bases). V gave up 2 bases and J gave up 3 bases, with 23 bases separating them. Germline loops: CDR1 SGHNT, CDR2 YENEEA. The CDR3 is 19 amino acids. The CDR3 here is CASSLTRGKTRIDYNEQFF. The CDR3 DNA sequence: TGTGCCAGCAGCTTAACGAGGGGGAAAACTAGAATAGACTACAATGAGCAGTTCTTC.

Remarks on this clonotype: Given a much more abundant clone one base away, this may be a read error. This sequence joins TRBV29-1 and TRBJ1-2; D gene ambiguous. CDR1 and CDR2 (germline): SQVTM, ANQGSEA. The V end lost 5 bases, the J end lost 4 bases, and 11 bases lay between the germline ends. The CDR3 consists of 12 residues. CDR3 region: CSVHGAFYGYTF. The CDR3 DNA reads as TGCAGCGTTCACGGCGCATTCTATGGCTACACCTTC.

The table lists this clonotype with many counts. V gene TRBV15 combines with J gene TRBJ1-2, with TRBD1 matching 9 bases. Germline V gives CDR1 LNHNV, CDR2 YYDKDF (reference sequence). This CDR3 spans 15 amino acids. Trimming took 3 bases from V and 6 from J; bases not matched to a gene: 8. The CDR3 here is CATSRTSTGGHGYTF. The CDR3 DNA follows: TGTGCCACCAGCAGGACTTCTACAGGGGGCCATGGCTACACCTTC.

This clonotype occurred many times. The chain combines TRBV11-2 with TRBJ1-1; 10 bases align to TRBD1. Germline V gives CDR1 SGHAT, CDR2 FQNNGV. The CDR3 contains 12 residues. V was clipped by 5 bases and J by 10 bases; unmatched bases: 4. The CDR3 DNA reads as TGTGCCAGCAGCAGCCGGGACAGGGGAGCTTTCTTT. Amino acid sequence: CASSSRDRGAFF.

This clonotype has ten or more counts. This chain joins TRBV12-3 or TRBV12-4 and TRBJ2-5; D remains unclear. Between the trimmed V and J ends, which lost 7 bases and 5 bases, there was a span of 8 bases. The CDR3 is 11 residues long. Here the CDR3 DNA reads TGTGCCAGCACCTTGTCGGAGACCCAGTACTTC. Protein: CASTLSETQYF.

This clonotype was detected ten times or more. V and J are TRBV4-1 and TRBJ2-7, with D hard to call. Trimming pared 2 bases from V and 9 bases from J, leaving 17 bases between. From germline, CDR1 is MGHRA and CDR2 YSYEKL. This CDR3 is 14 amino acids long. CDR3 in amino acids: CASSQTRQSFGQYF. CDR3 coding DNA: TGCGCCAGCAGCCAAACCCGGCAGTCCTTCGGGCAGTACTTC.

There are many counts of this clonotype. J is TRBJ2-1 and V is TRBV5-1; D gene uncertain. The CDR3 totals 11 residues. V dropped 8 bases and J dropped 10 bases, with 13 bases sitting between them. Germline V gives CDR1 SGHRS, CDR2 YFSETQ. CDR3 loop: CASGASKEQFF. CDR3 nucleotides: TGCGCCAGTGGAGCGTCTAAGGAGCAGTTCTTC.